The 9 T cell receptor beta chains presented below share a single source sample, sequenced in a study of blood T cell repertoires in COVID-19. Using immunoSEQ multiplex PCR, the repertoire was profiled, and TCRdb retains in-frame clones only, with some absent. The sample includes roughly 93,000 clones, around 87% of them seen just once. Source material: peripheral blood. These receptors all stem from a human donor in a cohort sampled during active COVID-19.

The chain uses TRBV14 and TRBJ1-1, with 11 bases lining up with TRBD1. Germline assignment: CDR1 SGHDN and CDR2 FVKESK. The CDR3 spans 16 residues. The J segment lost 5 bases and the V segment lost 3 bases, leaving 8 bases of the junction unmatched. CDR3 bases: TGTGCCAGCAGCCACCCCGGGACAGGGGGTAATACTGAAGCTTTCTTT. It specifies CASSHPGTGGNTEAFF.

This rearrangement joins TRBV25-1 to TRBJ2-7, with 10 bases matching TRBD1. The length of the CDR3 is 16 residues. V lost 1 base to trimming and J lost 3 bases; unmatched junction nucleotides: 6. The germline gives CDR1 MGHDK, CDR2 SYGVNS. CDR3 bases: TGTGCCAGCAGTGAATGGGGACAGGGGATGAACTACGAGCAGTACTTC. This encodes CASSEWGQGMNYEQYF.

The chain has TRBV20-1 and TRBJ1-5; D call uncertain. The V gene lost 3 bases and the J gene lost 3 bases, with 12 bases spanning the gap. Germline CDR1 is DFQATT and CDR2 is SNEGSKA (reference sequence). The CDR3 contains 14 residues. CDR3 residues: CSASMARFNQPQHF. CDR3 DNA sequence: TGCAGTGCTAGTATGGCCAGGTTCAATCAGCCCCAGCATTTT.

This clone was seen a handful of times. This chain's CDR3 is CASSLGGTRAYNEQFF. CDR3 in DNA: TGTGCCAGCAGCTTAGGGGGGACACGAGCCTACAATGAGCAGTTCTTC. The chain carries TRBV11-2 and TRBJ2-1; TRBD1 might be the D (6 bases). The V gene's germline CDR1 is SGHAT and CDR2 FQNNGV. The V gene lost 1 base and the J gene lost 2 bases, with 12 bases spanning the gap. The CDR3 is 16 residues long.

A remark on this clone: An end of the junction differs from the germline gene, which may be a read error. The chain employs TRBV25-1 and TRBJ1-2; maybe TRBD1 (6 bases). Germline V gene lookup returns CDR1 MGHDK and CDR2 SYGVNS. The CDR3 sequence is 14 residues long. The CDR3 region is CASKINDRTLGGCF. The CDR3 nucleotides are TGTGCCAGCAAGATCAACGACAGGACTCTGGGGGGGTGCTTC.

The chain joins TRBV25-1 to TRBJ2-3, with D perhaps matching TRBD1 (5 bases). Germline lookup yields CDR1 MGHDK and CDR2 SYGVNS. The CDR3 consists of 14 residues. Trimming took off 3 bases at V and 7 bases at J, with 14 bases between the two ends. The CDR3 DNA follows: TGTGCCAGCAGTGATGGCCTGGACAAAAATACGCAGTATTTT. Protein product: CASSDGLDKNTQYF.

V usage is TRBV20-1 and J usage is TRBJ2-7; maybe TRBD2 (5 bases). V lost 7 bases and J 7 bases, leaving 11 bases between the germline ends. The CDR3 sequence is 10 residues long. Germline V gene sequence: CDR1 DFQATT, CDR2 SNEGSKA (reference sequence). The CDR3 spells CSGVGEEQYF. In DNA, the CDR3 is TGCAGTGGGGTGGGAGAGGAGCAGTACTTC.

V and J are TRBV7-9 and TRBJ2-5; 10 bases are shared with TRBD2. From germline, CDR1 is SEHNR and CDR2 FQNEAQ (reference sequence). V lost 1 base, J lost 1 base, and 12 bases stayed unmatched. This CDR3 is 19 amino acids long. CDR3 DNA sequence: TGTGCCAGCAGCTTAGTCGGGCTAGCGGGAGTTGTACGCCAAGAGACCCAGTACTTC. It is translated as CASSLVGLAGVVRQETQYF. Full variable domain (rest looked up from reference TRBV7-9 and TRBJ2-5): DTGVSQNPRHKITKRGQNVTFRCDPISEHNRLYWYRQTLGQGPEFLTYFQNEAQLEKSRLLSDRFSAERPKGSFSTLEIQRTEQGDSAMYLCASSLVGLAGVVRQETQYFGPGTRLLVL.

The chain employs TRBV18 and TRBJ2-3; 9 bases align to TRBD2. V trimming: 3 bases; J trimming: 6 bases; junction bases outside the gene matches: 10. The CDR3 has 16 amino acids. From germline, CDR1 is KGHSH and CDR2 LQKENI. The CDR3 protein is CASSPATSGSQDTQYF. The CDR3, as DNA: TGTGCCAGCTCACCCGCGACTAGCGGTTCGCAGGATACGCAGTATTTT.